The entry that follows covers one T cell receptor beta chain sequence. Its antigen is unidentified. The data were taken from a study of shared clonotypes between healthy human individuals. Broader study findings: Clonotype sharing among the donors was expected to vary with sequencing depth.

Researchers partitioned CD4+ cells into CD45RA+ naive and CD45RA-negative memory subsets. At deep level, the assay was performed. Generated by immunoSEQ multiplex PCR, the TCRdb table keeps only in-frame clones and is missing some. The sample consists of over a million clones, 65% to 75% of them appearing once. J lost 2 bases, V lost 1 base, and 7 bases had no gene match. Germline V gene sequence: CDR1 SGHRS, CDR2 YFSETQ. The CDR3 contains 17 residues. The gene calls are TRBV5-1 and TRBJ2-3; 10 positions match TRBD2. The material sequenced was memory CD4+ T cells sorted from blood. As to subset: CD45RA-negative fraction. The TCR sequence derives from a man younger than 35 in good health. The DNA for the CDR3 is TGCGCCAGCAGCTTGACGGGCCTAGCGGGGGACACAGATACGCAGTATTTT. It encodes CASSLTGLAGDTDTQYF.